The next 28 T cell receptor beta chains were all read from a single sample in a study of T cells in women clearing cervical HPV infection. Profiling relied on immunoSEQ multiplex PCR, and the TCRdb table lists in-frame clones only, not all of them. Found here are around 20,000 clones; the top ten clones hold about 5.2%. Sequenced: blood buffy coat. These receptors were collected from a woman aged 18-70 years with a cervical HPV16 infection that either progressed to CIN3+ or cleared (not recorded which).

On this clone itself: The read ends 3 residues shy of where the CDR3 ends; the end is completed using the germline J gene. The chain uses TRBV5-4 and TRBJ2-5, with 9 bases fitting TRBD1. The CDR3 spans 14 residues. The germline CDR1 and CDR2 sequences are SGHNT and YYREEE (reference sequence). V was clipped by 3 bases and J by 1 base; unmatched bases: 1. Partial CDR3 DNA: TGTGCCAGCAGCTCGACAGGGGGCCAAGAGACC. It codes for CASSSTGGQET. The full CDR3 sequence reads CASSSTGGQETQYF.

Remarks on this clone: The sequenced fragment ends 3 residues before the CDR3 boundary, so the rest is inferred from the germline J gene. The rearrangement uses TRBV2 and TRBJ1-2; TRBD1 matches 9 bases. The CDR3 runs to 16 residues. Per germline, CDR1 SNHLY and CDR2 FYNNEI. V lost 6 bases to trimming and J lost 4 bases; unmatched junction nucleotides: 12. The CDR3 protein is CASRPRDRVRSYGYTF. CDR3 DNA, as far as it was read: TGTGCCAGCAGACCCCGGGACAGGGTCCGTTCCTATGGC.

As for this clone: The read comes to an end 3 residues before the CDR3 does, leaving the germline J gene to fill in the end. The chain joins TRBV7-9 to TRBJ2-3; possible D gene TRBD1, 5 bases. V lost 6 bases and J lost 2, with 9 bases in between. The germline CDR1 and CDR2 sequences are SEHNR and FQNEAQ (reference sequence). The CDR3 runs 13 residues. The CDR3: CASRDSYTDTQYF. Incomplete CDR3 DNA: TGTGCCAGCAGAGACAGCTACACAGATACG.

To note about this clone: Read coverage stops 3 residues before the CDR3 terminus; the germline J gene supplies the remainder. The genes are TRBV4-1 and TRBJ1-2; D is perhaps TRBD1 (6 bases). The ends were cut back, 4 bases at V and 4 bases at J, with 10 bases in the middle. The germline V gene encodes CDR1 MGHRA and CDR2 YSYEKL. This CDR3 region has 13 residues. CDR3 sequence: CASSRVGGYGYTF. The sequenced part of the CDR3 DNA is TGCGCCAGCAGCCGGGTAGGGGGCTATGGC.

Regarding this clone: The read is 3 residues too short to cover the CDR3 end, so that end is filled in from the germline J gene. The chain combines TRBV19 with TRBJ2-2; D might be TRBD1 (5 bases). The CDR3 totals 16 residues. The V gene's germline CDR1 is LNHDA and CDR2 SQIVND (reference sequence). V was cut by 5 bases and J by 4 bases, with 17 bases left in between. CDR3 DNA (partial): TGTGCCAGTAGTCCCTCCAGGGAATCAATCACCGGGGAG. Translated, it gives CASSPSRESITGE. The full CDR3 reads CASSPSRESITGELFF.

As for this clone: The DNA ends 3 residues before the CDR3 does, and the rest of the CDR3 is filled in from the germline J gene. J is TRBJ1-2 and V is TRBV19; 9 nucleotides line up with TRBD1. CDR3 size: 12 residues. From germline, CDR1 is LNHDA and CDR2 SQIVND (reference sequence). The CDR3 loop is CASGDRVPDYTF. The sequenced part of the CDR3 DNA is TGTGCCAGTGGGGACAGGGTACCTGAC. Combining the CDR3 with reference TRBV19 and TRBJ1-2 gives the whole variable domain DGGITQSPKYLFRKEGQNVTLSCEQNLNHDAMYWYRQDPGQGLRLIYYSQIVNDFQKGDIAEGYSVSREKKESFPLTVTSAQKNPTAFYLCASGDRVPDYTFGSGTRLTVV.

Concerning this clone: The read comes to an end 3 residues before the CDR3 does, leaving the germline J gene to fill in the end. V is TRBV7-2 and J is TRBJ1-2; TRBD1 might be the D (5 bases). From germline, CDR1 is SGHTA and CDR2 FQGNSA. There are 14 residues in the CDR3. The sequenced CDR3 bases are TGTGCCAGCAGCTTAGAGCAGGGATTAGGCGGC. Protein product: CASSLEQGLGG. The whole CDR3 reads CASSLEQGLGGYTF.

About this clone: The read falls 3 residues short of the CDR3 end, and the missing part is taken from the germline J gene. The gene calls are TRBV28 and TRBJ2-6; D may be TRBD1 (5 bases). V dropped 2 bases and J dropped 4 bases, with 12 bases sitting between them. The CDR3 runs 16 residues. Germline V lookup: CDR1 MDHEN, CDR2 SYDVKM. The DNA read from the CDR3 is TGTGCCAGCAGTTTAGTCGCAGGGCCCGGGGCCAACGTC. Amino acid sequence: CASSLVAGPGANV. The CDR3, in full, reads CASSLVAGPGANVLTF.

Of note for this clone: The CDR3 end lies 3 residues beyond the end of the read and is filled in from the germline J gene. V is TRBV30 and J is TRBJ1-1; 9 nucleotides agree with TRBD1. Germline CDR1 and CDR2: GTSNPN and SVGIG (reference sequence). This CDR3 has 13 amino acids. The DNA read from the CDR3 is TGTGCCTGGAGCGCGGACAGGGGCCATGAG. Amino acid sequence: CAWSADRGHE. The complete CDR3 sequence is CAWSADRGHEAFF. The variable domain in full, completed from reference TRBV30 and TRBJ1-1, reads SQTIHQWPATLVQPVGSPLSLECTVEGTSNPNLYWYRQAAGRGLQLLFYSVGIGQISSEVPQNLSASRPQDRQFILSSKKLLLSDSGFYLCAWSADRGHEAFFGQGTRLTVV.

Its frequency marks this clone as medium-sized. From the germline J gene comes the end of the CDR3, since the read stops 3 residues before it. J is TRBJ1-2 and V is TRBV7-3; a weak D match, TRBD1 (6 bases). Per the germline V gene, CDR1 is SGHTA and CDR2 is FQGTGA. This CDR3 has 16 residues. With 1 base removed from V and 3 bases from J, the gap between germline ends came to 15 bases. The CDR3 region is CASSLRGQELHYGYTF. The sequenced CDR3 bases are TGTGCCAGCAGCTTAAGGGGGCAGGAACTTCACTATGGC.

Concerning this clone: The read ends 3 residues shy of where the CDR3 ends; the end is completed using the germline J gene. The chain uses TRBV20-1 and TRBJ2-1; possible D gene TRBD1, 7 bases. The V end was cut by 5 bases, the J end by 3 bases, with 17 bases between. Germline V gene sequence: CDR1 DFQATT, CDR2 SNEGSKA (reference sequence). There are 15 residues in the CDR3. CDR3 residues: CSAGLPGQNYNEQFF. The part of the CDR3 DNA that was read is TGCAGTGCTGGACTACCGGGACAGAACTACAATGAG.

A remark on this clone: A read error may account for a junction end that differs from germline. With the read ending 3 residues before the CDR3 end, the germline J gene is used to fill in that end. The chain carries TRBV4-2 and TRBJ1-3; 7 nucleotides line up with TRBD1. The germline gives CDR1 LGHNA, CDR2 YNFKEQ. This CDR3 is 16 amino acids long. This CDR3 is CASSQETGASGNTIYF. The part of the CDR3 DNA that was read is TGCGCCAGCAGCCAGGAAACAGGGGCCTCTGGAAACACC.

Regarding this clone: The CDR3 extends 3 residues past the end of the read, so its final part is completed from the germline J gene. The J gene is TRBJ1-1, the V gene TRBV2; D ambiguous. Germline V gene sequence: CDR1 SNHLY, CDR2 FYNNEI. V lost 5 bases and J 0 bases, leaving 10 bases between the germline ends. The CDR3 contains 14 residues. The CDR3 is CASSYRIMNTEAFF. CDR3 DNA (partial): TGTGCCAGCAGTTACAGAATAATGAACACTGAA. The variable domain in full, completed from reference TRBV2 and TRBJ1-1, reads EPEVTQTPSHQVTQMGQEVILRCVPISNHLYFYWYRQILGQKVEFLVSFYNNEISEKSEIFDDQFSVERPDGSNFTLKIRSTKLEDSAMYFCASSYRIMNTEAFFGQGTRLTVV.

Concerning this clone: From the germline J gene comes the end of the CDR3, since the read stops 3 residues before it. This chain links TRBV4-1 with TRBJ2-3; 9 bases line up with TRBD1. The CDR3 is made up of 16 amino acids. CDR1 and CDR2 (germline): MGHRA, YSYEKL. J lost 4 bases, V lost 0 bases, and 5 bases had no gene match. The CDR3 bases that were read are TGCGCCAGCAGCCAAGAACGCGGGACAGGGTCAGATACG. It specifies CASSQERGTGSDT. The entire CDR3 reads CASSQERGTGSDTQYF.

On this clone itself: The read falls 3 residues short of the CDR3 end, and the missing part is taken from the germline J gene. This chain links TRBV6-2 or TRBV6-3 with TRBJ1-5; weak D call: TRBD1 (5 bases). CDR1 and CDR2 from the germline V gene are MNHEY and SVGEGT. The V and J ends lost 2 bases and 0 bases respectively, with 11 bases between them. This CDR3 has 16 amino acids. CDR3 DNA, as far as it was read: TGTGCCAGCAGTTACGTCAGGGCAGATAGCAATCAGCCC. This codes for CASSYVRADSNQP. The whole CDR3 protein reads CASSYVRADSNQPQHF.

On this clone itself: One end of the junction fails to match germline, which may point to a read error. The CDR3 end is not reached by the read, which stops 3 residues before it; the germline J gene fills it in. V usage is TRBV4-2 and J usage is TRBJ2-2, with TRBD1 matching over 9 bases. The CDR3 spans 15 residues. The germline CDR1 and CDR2 sequences are LGHNA and YNFKEQ. The CDR3 spells CASSPGQGDSEKLFF. Incomplete CDR3 DNA: TGCGCCAGCAGCCCGGGACAGGGTGATTCTGAAAAG.

Concerning this clone itself: The CDR3 end falls 3 residues outside the read, so it is completed with the germline J gene. This chain connects TRBV23-1 to TRBJ1-1, with 12 bases lining up with TRBD1. TRBV23-1 is given ORF status, its function remaining uncertain. The CDR3 sequence is 18 residues long. Germline trimming cut 2 bases from V and 5 bases from J; bases unmatched to any gene: 12. Incomplete CDR3 DNA: TGCGCCAGCAGTCAAATCTATCGGGACAGGGGGCGGAGGACTGAA. It yields the protein CASSQIYRDRGRRTE. In full, the CDR3 is CASSQIYRDRGRRTEAFF.

A word on this clone: Read coverage stops 3 residues before the CDR3 terminus; the germline J gene supplies the remainder. The V call is TRBV18, the J call TRBJ2-3; no definite D call. The germline gives CDR1 KGHSH, CDR2 LQKENI. There are 15 residues in the CDR3. Incomplete CDR3 DNA: TGTGCCAGCTCACCCCCCCTCAGGTTTAAAGAGACG. Amino acid sequence: CASSPPLRFKET. The entire CDR3 sequence reads CASSPPLRFKETQYF.

Comments on this clone: The CDR3 end is not reached by the read, which stops 3 residues before it; the germline J gene fills it in. The V gene is TRBV20-1, the J gene TRBJ2-5, with D perhaps TRBD1 (5 bases). The V end lost 4 bases, the J end lost 2 bases, and 11 bases lay between the germline ends. Germline V gives CDR1 DFQATT, CDR2 SNEGSKA (reference sequence). The CDR3 extends over 13 amino acids. CDR3 sequence reads: CSAIWTTQETQYF. The DNA read from the CDR3 is TGCAGTGCTATCTGGACAACTCAAGAGACC.

On this clone itself: The read ends 3 residues early relative to the CDR3; the germline J gene fills the gap. V gene TRBV18 combines with J gene TRBJ2-3, with D possibly TRBD2 on 5 matching bases. Trimming shortened V by 9 bases and J by 2 bases, and 18 bases separated the two germline ends. The CDR3 is 15 amino acids. Germline assignment: CDR1 KGHSH and CDR2 LQKENI. The DNA read from the CDR3 is TGTGCCAGTCGCCTGGAGCGGCTTGACACAGATACG. It is translated as CASRLERLDTDT. The whole CDR3 reads CASRLERLDTDTQYF.

Of note for this clone: The read finishes 3 residues shy of the CDR3 end, and the germline J gene is used to complete it. V usage is TRBV5-1 and J usage is TRBJ2-5; unclear D gene. Between the trimmed V and J ends, which lost 2 bases and 5 bases, there was a span of 10 bases. Germline V gene sequence: CDR1 SGHRS, CDR2 YFSETQ. CDR3 length: 13 amino acids. The CDR3 bases that were read are TGCGCCAGCAGCTTTAGCCCTTCCGAGACC. Amino acids: CASSFSPSET. The whole CDR3 reads CASSFSPSETQYF.

As regards this clone: The read ends 3 residues before the CDR3 terminus; that terminus is restored from the germline J gene. V usage is TRBV2 and J usage is TRBJ2-6, with 8 positions matching TRBD2. The length of the CDR3 is 17 residues. The J segment lost 2 bases and the V segment lost 2 bases, leaving 5 bases of the junction unmatched. Germline lookup yields CDR1 SNHLY and CDR2 FYNNEI. The sequenced CDR3 bases are TGTGCCAGCAGTGAACGGGGGGGAGAACCTGGGGCCAACGTC. Translated, it gives CASSERGGEPGANV. The CDR3 in its entirety is CASSERGGEPGANVLTF.

Worth noting for this clone: The DNA ends 3 residues before the CDR3 does, and the rest of the CDR3 is filled in from the germline J gene. The chain couples TRBV30 to TRBJ2-3; TRBD1 matches at 7 bases. The CDR3 length is 15 residues. From germline, CDR1 is GTSNPN and CDR2 SVGIG (reference sequence). CDR3 in amino acids: CAWNVLDRDEETQYF. The CDR3 DNA, read in part, is TGTGCCTGGAATGTACTCGACAGGGACGAAGAGACG.

As regards this clone: Read coverage stops 3 residues before the CDR3 terminus; the germline J gene supplies the remainder. The chain is built from TRBV12-3 or TRBV12-4 and TRBJ2-3; D gene unclear. The CDR3 loop spans 14 amino acids. Trimming shortened V by 1 base and J by 2 bases, and 7 bases separated the two germline ends. The part of the CDR3 DNA that was read is TGTGCCAGCAGTTTAGGGCCGATCACAGATACG. Encoded protein: CASSLGPITDT. The entire CDR3 sequence reads CASSLGPITDTQYF.

In terms of frequency, this clone is medium-sized (0.01 to 0.1%). With the read ending 3 residues before the CDR3 end, the germline J gene is used to fill in that end. This rearrangement joins TRBV2 to TRBJ2-7; TRBD2 matches 11 bases. Per germline, CDR1 SNHLY and CDR2 FYNNEI. This CDR3 contains 14 residues. V dropped 4 bases and J dropped 6; count of bases not matched to a gene: 5. The part of the CDR3 DNA that was read is TGTGCCAGCAGTGCACTAGCGGGGGACCTCGAG. Encoded protein: CASSALAGDLE. The entire CDR3 reads CASSALAGDLEQYF.

Turning to this clone: The read falls 3 residues short of the CDR3 end, and the missing part is taken from the germline J gene. The V gene is TRBV20-1, the J gene TRBJ2-1; TRBD2 agrees at 13 bases. Germline loops: CDR1 DFQATT, CDR2 SNEGSKA (reference sequence). J was trimmed by 6 bases and V by 5 bases; bases with no gene match: 4. This CDR3 region has 14 residues. The covered CDR3 bases are TGCAGTGCTGCGACTAGCGGGGGGTTCAATGAG. Translating it yields CSAATSGGFNE. The whole CDR3 reads CSAATSGGFNEQFF.

As for this clone: The CDR3 end is not reached by the read, which stops 3 residues before it; the germline J gene fills it in. This rearrangement joins TRBV11-2 to TRBJ1-6; 7 nucleotides align to TRBD1. The germline gives CDR1 SGHAT, CDR2 FQNNGV. The V segment lost 1 base and the J segment 5 bases; nucleotides outside the gene matches: 2. The CDR3 loop spans 15 amino acids. CDR3 DNA, as far as it was read: TGTGCCAGCAGCTTAGGGGGACAGAATAATTCACCC. Protein: CASSLGGQNNSP. The CDR3 as a whole reads CASSLGGQNNSPLHF. Using reference TRBV11-2 and TRBJ1-6 for the parts outside the CDR3, the full variable domain is EAGVAQSPRYKIIEKRQSVAFWCNPISGHATLYWYQQILGQGPKLLIQFQNNGVVDDSQLPKDRFSAERLKGVDSTLKIQPAKLEDSAVYLCASSLGGQNNSPLHFGNGTRLTVT.

Note on this clone: The observed sequence ends 3 residues before the CDR3 terminus, with the missing tail filled in from the germline J gene. The chain has TRBV5-1 and TRBJ2-7; possibly TRBD1 for D (5 bases). The V end lost 2 bases, the J end lost 5 bases, and 11 bases lay between the germline ends. Germline CDR1 reads SGHRS; CDR2 reads YFSETQ. The CDR3 is 13 residues long. The CDR3 protein is CASSLTGPDEQYF. The sequenced part of the CDR3 DNA is TGCGCCAGCAGCTTAACAGGTCCGGACGAG.